The 30 T cell receptor beta chains in this list originate from one sample, sequenced in a study of T cell responses to AZD1222 COVID-19 vaccine. Sequenced by immunoSEQ multiplex PCR; TCRdb stores in-frame clones only, minus some. The table includes around 110,000 clones, about 90% detected once. Sequenced here: peripheral blood, sampled 28 days after the second AZD1222 dose. The receptors here all came from an adult who received the AZD1222 COVID-19 vaccine.

The V gene is TRBV10-3, the J gene TRBJ2-7, with 10 bases aligning to TRBD1. Unmatched junction bases numbered 7, after V lost 3 bases and J lost 5 bases. This CDR3 comprises 15 residues. CDR1 ENHRY and CDR2 SYGVKD come from the germline V gene. CDR3 region: CAISDRQGAMDEQYF. DNA of the CDR3: TGTGCCATCAGTGACCGACAGGGGGCGATGGACGAGCAGTACTTC.

V and J are TRBV9 and TRBJ2-4; D is perhaps TRBD1 or TRBD2 (5 bases each). The CDR3 spans 15 residues. From germline, CDR1 is SGDLS and CDR2 YYNGEE. Deletions cut 0 bases from V and 0 bases from J, with 7 bases between. DNA for the CDR3: TGTGCCAGCAGCGTAGCAGGGAGAGCCAAAAACATTCAGTACTTC. It specifies CASSVAGRAKNIQYF.

The chain carries TRBV7-9 and TRBJ1-2; possible D gene TRBD1, 5 bases. The V end lost 6 bases, the J end lost 4 bases, and 18 bases lay between the germline ends. This CDR3 spans 15 amino acids. CDR1 and CDR2 from the germline V gene are SEHNR and FQNEAQ (reference sequence). The CDR3 sequence: CASRGTLSSSYGYTF. As DNA, the CDR3 is TGTGCCAGCAGGGGGACTCTGTCCTCTAGCTATGGCTACACCTTC.

V usage is TRBV3-1 (or the pseudogene TRBV3-2) and J usage is TRBJ2-7; possibly TRBD1 for D (5 bases). The CDR3 runs to 14 residues. Germline loops: CDR1 LGHDT, CDR2 YNNKEL (reference sequence). Trimming removed 4 bases from V and 2 bases from J, with 12 bases in between. The CDR3 spells CASSLGADAYEQYF. CDR3 coding DNA: TGTGCCAGCAGCCTAGGGGCAGATGCCTACGAGCAGTACTTC.

The rearrangement joins TRBV12-2 to TRBJ2-1; the D segment call TRBD2 is taken from the table without a DNA check. TRBV12-2 is recorded as a pseudogene. CDR3 length: 16 residues. CDR3 nucleotide sequence: TGTGCAAGTCGTTCCACTAGCGGGTGGGCCTACAATGAGCAGTTCTTC. It yields the protein CASRSTSGWAYNEQFF.

This sequence joins TRBV5-4 and TRBJ2-5, with 11 positions matching TRBD2. Germline V lookup: CDR1 SGHNT, CDR2 YYREEE (reference sequence). The CDR3 is 16 amino acids. Unmatched junction bases numbered 7, after V lost 4 bases and J lost 2 bases. The CDR3 is CASSGGTSGLQETQYF. Written as DNA, the CDR3 is TGTGCCAGCAGCGGCGGGACTAGCGGCCTACAAGAGACCCAGTACTTC.

V usage is TRBV6-5 and J usage is TRBJ1-2; D is uncertain. This CDR3 is 12 amino acids long. Germline V CDR1 and CDR2: MNHEY, SVGAGI. Trimming removed 6 bases from V and 4 bases from J, with 9 bases in between. The CDR3: CASRRMGYGYTF. The CDR3, as DNA: TGTGCCAGCAGGAGAATGGGCTATGGCTACACCTTC.

The rearrangement uses TRBV28 and TRBJ2-7; tentatively, D is TRBD1 (5 bases). V was trimmed by 7 bases and J by 2 bases, leaving 18 bases between them. Germline V lookup: CDR1 MDHEN, CDR2 SYDVKM. This CDR3 has 15 amino acids. This CDR3 reads CASISHDSSPYEQYF. CDR3 DNA sequence: TGTGCCAGCATTTCCCACGACAGTTCCCCCTACGAGCAGTACTTC.

This clone was observed a single time. The chain joins TRBV28 to TRBJ1-2; a possible D gene is TRBD1 (6 bases). The germline V and J ends were trimmed by 3 bases and 8 bases, with 16 bases remaining between them. CDR1 and CDR2 (germline): MDHEN, SYDVKM. This CDR3 has 14 amino acids. Here the CDR3 reads CASSFSGAKLGYTF. For the CDR3, the DNA is TGTGCCAGCAGTTTTTCAGGGGCTAAATTGGGCTACACCTTC.

V gene TRBV3-1 (or the pseudogene TRBV3-2) combines with J gene TRBJ1-6; no firm D call. Germline loops: CDR1 LGHDT, CDR2 YNNKEL (reference sequence). CDR3 length: 17 residues. V dropped 0 bases and J dropped 2 bases, with 11 bases sitting between them. CDR3 nucleotides: TGTGCCAGCAGCCAAGAACGGATAAGCCCCTATAATTCACCCCTCCACTTT. As protein: CASSQERISPYNSPLHF.

The CDR3 bases are TGTGCCAGCAGACGAGACTTGAACACTGAAGCTTTCTTT. Protein sequence: CASRRDLNTEAFF. This chain uses TRBV6-5 with TRBJ1-1; D ambiguous. This CDR3 has 13 amino acids. V was trimmed by 6 bases and J by 0 bases, leaving 8 bases between them. CDR1 is MNHEY, CDR2 SVGAGI, per germline.

The rearrangement links TRBV6-5 to TRBJ2-1; 14 bases line up with TRBD2. This CDR3 is 14 amino acids long. The trim removed 6 bases at V and 12 bases at J, leaving 7 bases unmatched. Germline CDR1 is MNHEY and CDR2 is SVGAGI. Written as DNA, the CDR3 is TGTGCCAGCAGGAAGACTAGCGGGGGGGAGCGGCAGTTCTTC. It yields the protein CASRKTSGGERQFF.

The chain joins TRBV9 to TRBJ2-1; 10 bases line up with TRBD2. V gave up 3 bases and J gave up 6 bases; unmatched junction bases: 9. The germline V gene has CDR1 SGDLS and CDR2 YYNGEE. The CDR3 loop spans 16 amino acids. CDR3 region: CASSAPLAGISNEQFF. CDR3 nucleotides: TGTGCCAGCAGCGCCCCACTAGCGGGAATCTCCAATGAGCAGTTCTTC. Based on the CDR3 plus reference TRBV9 and TRBJ2-1, the full variable domain is DSGVTQTPKHLITATGQRVTLRCSPRSGDLSVYWYQQSLDQGLQFLIQYYNGEERAKGNILERFSAQQFPDLHSELNLSSLELGDSALYFCASSAPLAGISNEQFFGPGTRLTVL.

The table lists this clone with a count of one. The chain is built from TRBV2 and TRBJ2-5; D possibly corresponds to TRBD1 (5 bases). The germline V gene has CDR1 SNHLY and CDR2 FYNNEI. The CDR3 loop spans 13 amino acids. V dropped 7 bases and J dropped 4 bases, with 13 bases sitting between them. This chain's CDR3 is CASIAQGRETQYF. CDR3 sequence (DNA): TGTGCCAGCATCGCCCAGGGAAGAGAGACCCAGTACTTC.

The CDR3 DNA is TGTGCCAGCAGCTCCGGACCAGAGAACACTGAAGCTTTCTTT. It is translated as CASSSGPENTEAFF. The chain recombines TRBV11-2 with TRBJ1-1; D gene unclear. Deletions cut 4 bases from V and 1 base from J, with 10 bases between. Germline assignment: CDR1 SGHAT and CDR2 FQNNGV. CDR3 size: 14 residues.

V usage is TRBV19 and J usage is TRBJ1-1, with a tentative D call TRBD1 (5 bases). Germline V gene lookup returns CDR1 LNHDA and CDR2 SQIVND (reference sequence). This CDR3 is 14 amino acids long. The V and J ends lost 4 bases and 4 bases respectively, with 13 bases between them. Here the CDR3 DNA reads TGTGCCAGTAGTAGGGCTGGGGGATCCACTGAAGCTTTCTTT. Translating gives CASSRAGGSTEAFF.

V usage is TRBV6-5 and J usage is TRBJ2-1, with TRBD1 identical over 8 bases. Germline V CDR1 and CDR2: MNHEY, SVGAGI. Trimming took 9 bases from V and 12 from J; bases not matched to a gene: 16. The CDR3 extends over 14 amino acids. The CDR3: CASQAGTGPPRQFF. DNA for the CDR3: TGTGCCAGTCAAGCCGGGACAGGACCTCCTCGGCAGTTCTTC.

The J gene is TRBJ2-7, the V gene TRBV6-5; TRBD2 aligns across 9 bases. CDR3 length: 15 residues. Germline CDR1 reads MNHEY; CDR2 reads SVGAGI. Germline trimming cut 6 bases from V and 4 bases from J; bases unmatched to any gene: 10. The CDR3 nucleotides read TGTGCCAGCAGGAGGGGAGGGACTAGCCCTTACGAGCAGTACTTC. Protein sequence: CASRRGGTSPYEQYF.

This chain connects TRBV6-1 to TRBJ1-2; D is undetermined. From germline, CDR1 is MNHNS and CDR2 SASEGT. The CDR3 consists of 11 residues. CDR3 bases: TGTGGGAGCAGGTCTAACTATGGCTACACCTTC. Protein: CGSRSNYGYTF.

V usage is TRBV5-1 and J usage is TRBJ1-2; a possible D gene is TRBD1 (5 bases). Germline V gene data show CDR1 as SGHRS and CDR2 as YFSETQ. The ends were cut back, 0 bases at V and 5 bases at J, with 11 bases in the middle. The CDR3 is 14 residues long. The CDR3 reads CASSLVTGAYGYTF. CDR3 DNA: TGCGCCAGCAGCTTGGTCACCGGGGCGTATGGCTACACCTTC.

This clone was recorded once. The chain joins TRBV28 to TRBJ2-7, with 9 bases fitting TRBD2. CDR1 is MDHEN and CDR2 is SYDVKM in the germline V gene. V dropped 5 bases and J dropped 5; count of bases not matched to a gene: 16. This CDR3 has 17 residues. The CDR3 bases are TGTGCCAGCAGTCCCCTGGGGGAGAAAGCGGGAGGCGACGAGCAGTACTTC. This sequence encodes CASSPLGEKAGGDEQYF.

The chain combines TRBV7-9 with TRBJ1-3, with unresolved D. The V gene's germline CDR1 is SEHNR and CDR2 FQNEAQ (reference sequence). The CDR3 contains 17 residues. Trimming took off 1 base at V and 0 bases at J, with 13 bases between the two ends. CDR3 sequence (DNA): TGTGCCAGCAGCTTAGACAGAATATGGGGCTCTGGAAACACCATATATTTT. Amino acid sequence: CASSLDRIWGSGNTIYF.

This clone was seen only a few times. The CDR3 is CASKSSISPLHF. Written as DNA, the CDR3 is TGTGCCAGCAAGAGTTCCATTTCACCCCTCCACTTT. V gene TRBV12-3 or TRBV12-4 combines with J gene TRBJ1-6; D uncertain. CDR3 length: 12 amino acids. V was pared by 7 bases and J by 9 bases, with 10 bases between.

The chain uses TRBV5-1 and TRBJ1-2; 7 bases align to TRBD1. Germline CDR1 reads SGHRS; CDR2 reads YFSETQ. The CDR3 spans 17 residues. V was pared by 4 bases and J by 5 bases, with 17 bases of the junction left unmatched. Written as DNA, the CDR3 is TGCGCCAGCAGCCGGGGGACAGACGCTACCTTTGGTTATGGCTACACCTTC. Translated: CASSRGTDATFGYGYTF.

The gene calls are TRBV9 and TRBJ2-1; 8 nucleotides align to TRBD2. Germline assignment: CDR1 SGDLS and CDR2 YYNGEE. CDR3 length: 15 residues. Trimming cost V 2 bases and J 6 bases; bases outside gene matches: 7. CDR3 loop: CASSVAGLVSNEQFF. The CDR3 nucleotides are TGTGCCAGCAGCGTGGCGGGACTAGTGTCCAATGAGCAGTTCTTC.

This sequence joins TRBV3-1 (or the pseudogene TRBV3-2) and TRBJ1-2; D gene unclear. V was trimmed by 4 bases and J by 2 bases, leaving 8 bases between them. The length of the CDR3 is 13 residues. Per the germline V gene, CDR1 is LGHDT and CDR2 is YNNKEL (reference sequence). CDR3 bases: TGTGCCAGCAGCCCCACTGAGAACTATGGCTACACCTTC. It yields the protein CASSPTENYGYTF.

This chain joins TRBV6-2 or TRBV6-3 and TRBJ1-1; D call uncertain. V was pared by 6 bases and J by 1 base, with 9 bases between. The CDR3 is 13 amino acids. Germline V gene sequence: CDR1 MNHEY, CDR2 SVGEGT. The CDR3 loop is CASSPAKNTEAFF. CDR3 bases: TGTGCCAGCAGCCCGGCCAAGAACACTGAAGCTTTCTTT.

In DNA, the CDR3 is TGTGCCAGCAGCCTGACCGGGACAGGATCCTGGGCTGGCTACACCTTC. Protein: CASSLTGTGSWAGYTF. V and J are TRBV3-1 (or the pseudogene TRBV3-2) and TRBJ1-2, with TRBD1 identical over 8 bases. V lost 4 bases, J lost 7 bases, and 14 bases stayed unmatched. CDR1 and CDR2 (germline): LGHDT, YNNKEL (reference sequence). The CDR3 totals 16 residues.

This rearrangement joins TRBV2 to TRBJ1-5, with a tentative D call TRBD1 (5 bases). Germline V lookup: CDR1 SNHLY, CDR2 FYNNEI. Trimming stripped 6 bases from V and 0 bases from J, with 15 bases between. The length of the CDR3 is 16 residues. CDR3 nucleotides: TGTGCCAGCAGCCCCGGGACGACTTATAGCAATCAGCCCCAGCATTTT. It translates to CASSPGTTYSNQPQHF.

V is TRBV2 and J is TRBJ2-3, with D unresolved. The ends were cut back, 1 base at V and 6 bases at J, with 8 bases in the middle. The CDR3 is 13 amino acids. Germline values: CDR1 SNHLY, CDR2 FYNNEI. In nucleotides, the CDR3 is TGTGCCAGCAGTGAAGATCTGGCGGATACGCAGTATTTT. This gives the protein CASSEDLADTQYF. Combining the CDR3 with reference TRBV2 and TRBJ2-3 gives the whole variable domain EPEVTQTPSHQVTQMGQEVILRCVPISNHLYFYWYRQILGQKVEFLVSFYNNEISEKSEIFDDQFSVERPDGSNFTLKIRSTKLEDSAMYFCASSEDLADTQYFGPGTRLTVL.